The 24 T cell receptor beta chains below were found in one sample sequenced in a study of T cells in Graves' hyperthyroidism and ophthalmopathy (dated by TCRdb to the late 2010s). The method was multiplex PCR. The reads were generated on an Illumina HiSeq 2000. The TCR beta CDR3 regions were amplified from RNA transcripts. The TCR CDR3 was subjected to a first round of RT-PCR using the HTBI primer set and the Qiagen OneStep RT-PCR kit. Clones were called with MiXCR by TCRdb after fastp trimmed the public reads at Q25, and only in-frame beta chains were retained. One record per CDR3 amino acid sequence lists the most common genes and DNA. Here the sample has under 700,000 distinct CDR3 sequences; approximately 15% occur a single time. The ten largest clonotypes hold about 20% of the sample. The sequenced sample was blood. All receptors derive from a woman between 18 and 29 years old with Graves' hyperthyroidism.

This clonotype has ten or more counts. CDR3: CASTVRRTGAYNEQFF. The CDR3 DNA sequence: TGTGCCAGCACCGTTCGGAGGACAGGTGCCTACAATGAGCAGTTCTTC. This rearrangement joins TRBV28 to TRBJ2-1; 7 bases are shared with TRBD1. The CDR3 runs 16 residues. J was trimmed by 2 bases and V by 7 bases; bases with no gene match: 11. Germline CDR1 reads MDHEN; CDR2 reads SYDVKM.

Remarks on this clonotype: Since a much larger clone is just one base distant, this may be a read error. CDR3 nucleotides: TGTGCCAGCAGCCGGGGGACAACCTCCTACGAGCATTACTTC. Amino acids: CASSRGTTSYEHYF. This chain links TRBV12-3 or TRBV12-4 with TRBJ2-7, with D perhaps being TRBD1 or TRBD2 (6 bases each). The CDR3 runs to 14 residues.

This clonotype was found a few times. The chain carries TRBV7-9 and TRBJ1-1; TRBD1 aligns across 8 bases. J lost 2 bases, V lost 1 base, and 3 bases had no gene match. Germline V gene sequence: CDR1 SEHNR, CDR2 FQNEAQ (reference sequence). This CDR3 spans 15 amino acids. CDR3 DNA sequence: TGTGCCAGCAGCTTAGGGACAGGGAGTAACACTGAAGCTTTCTTT. It specifies CASSLGTGSNTEAFF.

This clonotype appeared many times. The chain joins TRBV20-1 to TRBJ1-2, with TRBD1 matching 7 bases. The germline V gene encodes CDR1 DFQATT and CDR2 SNEGSKA (reference sequence). V shed 6 bases and J 8 bases; nucleotides not matched to a gene: 21. The CDR3 runs to 16 residues. The CDR3, as DNA: TGCAGTGCCGGCACCCCCCCAGACAGGGCGAGGAGCGGCTACACCTTC. Protein product: CSAGTPPDRARSGYTF.

V gene TRBV14 combines with J gene TRBJ2-2; D ambiguous. V shed 4 bases and J shed 6 bases, with 9 bases lying between them. Looked up from germline, CDR1 is SGHDN and CDR2 is FVKESK. CDR3 size: 13 residues. The CDR3 coding sequence is TGTGCCAGCAGCCCCAGTTTGGCCGGGGAGCTGTTTTTT. Its translation: CASSPSLAGELFF. The full variable domain, rest sourced from reference TRBV14 and TRBJ2-2, is EAGVTQFPSHSVIEKGQTVTLRCDPISGHDNLYWYRRVMGKEIKFLLHFVKESKQDESGMPNNRFLAERTGGTYSTLKVQPAELEDSGVYFCASSPSLAGELFFGEGSRLTVL.

This clonotype was recorded many times. The V gene is TRBV28, the J gene TRBJ2-1; 10 bases are a match to TRBD2. Per the germline V gene, CDR1 is MDHEN and CDR2 is SYDVKM. The CDR3 has 14 amino acids. After removal of 3 bases from V and 10 bases from J, the junction contained 6 bases not matched to a gene. The CDR3 spells CASSFWTSGQEQFF. The CDR3 DNA reads TGTGCCAGCAGTTTCTGGACTAGCGGCCAAGAGCAGTTCTTC.

This clonotype has a count of ten or more. The chain is built from TRBV12-3 or TRBV12-4 and TRBJ1-2; D unclear. V lost 6 bases, J lost 2 bases, and 10 bases lay in between. The CDR3 contains 13 residues. The CDR3 spells CASSWTGNYGYTF. In DNA form, the CDR3 reads TGTGCCAGCAGCTGGACGGGAAACTATGGCTACACCTTC.

There are many counts of this clonotype. The chain uses TRBV11-2 and TRBJ1-6; D unresolved. CDR1 is SGHAT and CDR2 is FQNNGV in the germline V gene. Trimming took off 3 bases at V and 7 bases at J, with 13 bases between the two ends. CDR3 length: 15 residues. CDR3 DNA: TGTGCCAGCAGCTTCGGGCAGAGGGCCAATTCACCCCTCCACTTT. This translates into CASSFGQRANSPLHF.

In this sample, this clonotype turned up many times. This chain connects TRBV2 to TRBJ1-5; possibly TRBD1 for D (6 bases). V lost 6 bases, J lost 3 bases, and 15 bases lay in between. The germline gives CDR1 SNHLY, CDR2 FYNNEI. This CDR3 has 15 residues. The CDR3 DNA sequence: TGTGCCAGCAGCCGAAAAGGGGACACCAATCAGCCCCAGCATTTT. Translating it yields CASSRKGDTNQPQHF.

This clonotype has a handful of counts. The chain links TRBV9 to TRBJ2-1; D ambiguous. CDR3 length equals 14 residues. Trimming pared 3 bases from V and 5 bases from J, leaving 12 bases between. Germline V gives CDR1 SGDLS, CDR2 YYNGEE. CDR3: CASSARPKNNEQFF. Here the CDR3 DNA reads TGTGCCAGCAGCGCCCGACCAAAAAACAATGAGCAGTTCTTC.

The sample holds a few counts of this clonotype. The CDR3 DNA reads TGTGCCAGCAGCCAAGATGGCCACTGGGGACGCCGGAACTATGGCTACACCTTC. As protein: CASSQDGHWGRRNYGYTF. The J gene is TRBJ1-2, the V gene TRBV3-1, with D maybe TRBD1 (5 bases). The germline V gene encodes CDR1 LGHDT and CDR2 YNNKEL (reference sequence). The ends were cut back, 0 bases at V and 2 bases at J, with 19 bases in the middle. This CDR3 is 18 amino acids long.

This clonotype was recorded a few times. The rearrangement links TRBV4-2 to TRBJ2-7; D gene ambiguous. The germline CDR1 and CDR2 sequences are LGHNA and YNFKEQ. V lost 1 base, J lost 0 bases, and 7 bases lay in between. CDR3 length: 14 residues. In nucleotides, the CDR3 is TGTGCCAGCAGCCAAGGGCTGGTCTCCTACGAGCAGTACTTC. Amino acids: CASSQGLVSYEQYF.

This clonotype was seen only a few times. V usage is TRBV15 and J usage is TRBJ1-1; D may be TRBD1 (5 bases). The germline gives CDR1 LNHNV, CDR2 YYDKDF (reference sequence). The V gene lost 0 bases and the J gene lost 4 bases, with 12 bases spanning the gap. This CDR3 spans 15 amino acids. The CDR3 loop reads CATSRDGGAGTEAFF. In DNA, the CDR3 is TGTGCCACCAGCAGAGATGGGGGAGCGGGCACTGAAGCTTTCTTT.

There are a few counts of this clonotype. The chain is built from TRBV20-1 and TRBJ1-5; D gene uncertain. The ends were cut back, 3 bases at V and 2 bases at J, with 11 bases in the middle. Germline V lookup: CDR1 DFQATT, CDR2 SNEGSKA (reference sequence). This CDR3 region has 14 residues. CDR3 DNA sequence: TGCAGTGCTAGGACTTACGACCGCAATCAGCCCCAGCATTTT. Translation gives CSARTYDRNQPQHF.

This clonotype was observed at least ten times. The genes are TRBV6-5 and TRBJ2-1, with a possible D match to TRBD2 (6 bases). V lost 2 bases and J lost 4, with 6 bases in between. Germline CDR1 reads MNHEY; CDR2 reads SVGAGI. The CDR3 spans 13 residues. This chain's CDR3 is CASSYGGYNEQFF. The CDR3 nucleotides are TGTGCCAGCAGTTACGGAGGGTACAATGAGCAGTTCTTC.

This clonotype was observed a handful of times. V and J are TRBV24-1 and TRBJ2-7; 10 bases are shared with TRBD1. V lost 5 bases to trimming and J lost 2 bases; unmatched junction nucleotides: 8. The CDR3 spans 16 residues. Germline-derived CDR1 and CDR2 are KGHDR and SFDVKD. The CDR3 DNA reads as TGTGCCACCAGTGTTCTATCCGGGACAGGGGCCTACGAGCAGTACTTC. Translated, it gives CATSVLSGTGAYEQYF.

This clonotype was seen at least ten times. The genes are TRBV14 and TRBJ2-3, with 7 bases that match TRBD1. J gave up 5 bases and V 3 bases, and 2 bases lay outside the gene matches. Germline V gives CDR1 SGHDN, CDR2 FVKESK. The CDR3 is made up of 13 amino acids. Written as DNA, the CDR3 is TGTGCCAGCAGCCAGCACAGGGGAGATACGCAGTATTTT. Translating gives CASSQHRGDTQYF.

There are many counts of this clonotype. This chain connects TRBV2 to TRBJ2-7, with 8 positions matching TRBD1. The germline gives CDR1 SNHLY, CDR2 FYNNEI. The trim removed 8 bases at V and 1 base at J, leaving 7 bases unmatched. The CDR3 totals 14 residues. The CDR3 DNA reads TGTGCCAGCGGACAGGGTTCGGATTCCTACGAGCAGTACTTC. Its translation: CASGQGSDSYEQYF.

In its sample, this clonotype was seen a few times. The V call is TRBV5-1, the J call TRBJ2-1; possibly TRBD2 for D (5 bases). Germline CDR1 SGHRS, CDR2 YFSETQ. V gave up 1 base and J gave up 10 bases, with 15 bases separating them. The CDR3 length is 14 residues. This CDR3 reads CASSLRGSDTEQFF. CDR3 nucleotide sequence: TGCGCCAGCAGCTTGCGAGGGAGCGACACCGAGCAGTTCTTC.

This clonotype came up many times. The chain uses TRBV20-1 and TRBJ1-4; D possibly corresponds to TRBD1 (5 bases). CDR1 and CDR2 (germline): DFQATT, SNEGSKA (reference sequence). CDR3 length: 13 amino acids. Trimming cost V 5 bases and J 6 bases, with 13 bases left between them. The CDR3 sequence is CSAPPTADEKLFF. The CDR3 DNA reads as TGCAGTGCTCCCCCGACAGCGGATGAAAAACTGTTTTTT.

The DNA for the CDR3 is TGTGCCAGCAGCCCTGGTAGCGGATACAATGAGCAGTTCTTC. The encoded protein is CASSPGSGYNEQFF. The chain employs TRBV28 and TRBJ2-1, with a weak D call TRBD2 (6 bases). The germline CDR1 and CDR2 sequences are MDHEN and SYDVKM. V lost 6 bases to trimming and J lost 4 bases, with 13 bases between them. The CDR3 is 14 amino acids.

The rearrangement uses TRBV6-1 and TRBJ2-1; 9 bases align to TRBD2. The germline V gene has CDR1 MNHNS and CDR2 SASEGT. V dropped 1 base and J dropped 9; count of bases not matched to a gene: 7. CDR3 size: 15 residues. CDR3 region: CASSEVWREGVEQFF. The CDR3 nucleotides are TGTGCCAGCAGTGAAGTTTGGCGGGAGGGCGTTGAGCAGTTCTTC.

This clonotype was recorded many times. This chain joins TRBV3-1 and TRBJ2-3; no clear D. The V and J ends lost 4 bases and 6 bases respectively, with 8 bases between them. Per the germline V gene, CDR1 is LGHDT and CDR2 is YNNKEL (reference sequence). This CDR3 has 12 residues. CDR3 DNA sequence: TGTGCCAGCAGCCTCACTAAGGATACGCAGTATTTT. Amino acids: CASSLTKDTQYF.

This clonotype showed up many times. The chain carries TRBV6-2 or TRBV6-3 and TRBJ1-1, with D perhaps matching TRBD1 (6 bases). This CDR3 has 14 residues. Deletions cut 7 bases from V and 1 base from J, with 13 bases between. Germline CDR1 and CDR2: MNHEY and SVGEGT. CDR3 sequence reads: CASTKGHPNTEAFF. The CDR3 nucleotides read TGTGCCAGCACCAAGGGACACCCGAACACTGAAGCTTTCTTT.